This T cell receptor beta chain was observed in a study of blood T cell repertoires in COVID-19. For the study at large: Spain, Italy and the United States supplied samples that represented acute and convalescent COVID-19. T cells, B-cell-depleted T cells, or PBMCs provided the cDNA or gDNA that served as material.

TCRdb's copy holds only in-frame clones and misses some; the assay was immunoSEQ multiplex PCR. Among some 160,000 clones listed, about 89% were seen once. This clone was observed a single time. The source is a man in his sixties with acute or convalescent COVID-19. The sequenced material came from peripheral blood.

CDR3 nucleotide sequence: TGTGCCAGCAGCCAGCGGGATTCACCCCTCCACTTT. Its protein product is CASSQRDSPLHF. The J gene is TRBJ1-6, the V gene TRBV3-1 (or the pseudogene TRBV3-2); no reliable D call. The germline gives CDR1 LGHDT, CDR2 YNNKEL (reference sequence). The CDR3 runs 12 residues. Trimming stripped 3 bases from V and 8 bases from J, with 5 bases between.